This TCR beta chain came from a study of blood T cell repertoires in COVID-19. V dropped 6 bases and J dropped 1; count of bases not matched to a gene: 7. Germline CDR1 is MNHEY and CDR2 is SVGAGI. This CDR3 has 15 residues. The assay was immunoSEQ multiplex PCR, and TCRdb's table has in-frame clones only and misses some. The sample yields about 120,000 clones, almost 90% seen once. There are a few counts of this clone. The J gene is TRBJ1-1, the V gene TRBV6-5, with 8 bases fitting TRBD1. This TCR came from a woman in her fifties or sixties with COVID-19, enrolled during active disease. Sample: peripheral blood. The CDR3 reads CASRRPGTGNTEAFF. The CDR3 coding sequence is TGTGCCAGCAGAAGGCCAGGGACAGGGAACACTGAAGCTTTCTTT.